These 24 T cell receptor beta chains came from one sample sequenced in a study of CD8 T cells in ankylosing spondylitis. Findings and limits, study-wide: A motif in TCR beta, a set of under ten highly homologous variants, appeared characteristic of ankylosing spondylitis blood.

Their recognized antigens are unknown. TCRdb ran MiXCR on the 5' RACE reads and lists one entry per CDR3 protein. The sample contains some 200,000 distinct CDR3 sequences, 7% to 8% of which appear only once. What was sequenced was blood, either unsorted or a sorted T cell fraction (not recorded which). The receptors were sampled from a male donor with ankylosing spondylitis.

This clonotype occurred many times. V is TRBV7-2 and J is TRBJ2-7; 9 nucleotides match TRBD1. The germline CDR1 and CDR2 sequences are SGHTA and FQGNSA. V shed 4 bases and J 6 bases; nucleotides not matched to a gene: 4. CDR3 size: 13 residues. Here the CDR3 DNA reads TGTGCCAGCAGCTGGACAGGGGCGGTCGAGCAGTACTTC. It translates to CASSWTGAVEQYF.

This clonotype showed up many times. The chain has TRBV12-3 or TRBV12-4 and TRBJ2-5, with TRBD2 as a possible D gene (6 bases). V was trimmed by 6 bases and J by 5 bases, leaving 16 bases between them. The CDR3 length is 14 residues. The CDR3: CASSQEGRLETQYF. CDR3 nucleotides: TGTGCCAGCAGCCAAGAAGGGAGGTTGGAGACCCAGTACTTC.

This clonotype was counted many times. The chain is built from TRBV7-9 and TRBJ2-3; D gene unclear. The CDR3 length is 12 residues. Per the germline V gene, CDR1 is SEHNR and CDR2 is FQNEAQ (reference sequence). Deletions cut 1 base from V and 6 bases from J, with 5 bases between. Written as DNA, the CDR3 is TGTGCCAGCAGCTTAGTGGCCGATACGCAGTATTTT. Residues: CASSLVADTQYF. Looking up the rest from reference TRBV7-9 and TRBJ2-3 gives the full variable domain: DTGVSQNPRHKITKRGQNVTFRCDPISEHNRLYWYRQTLGQGPEFLTYFQNEAQLEKSRLLSDRFSAERPKGSFSTLEIQRTEQGDSAMYLCASSLVADTQYFGPGTRLTVL.

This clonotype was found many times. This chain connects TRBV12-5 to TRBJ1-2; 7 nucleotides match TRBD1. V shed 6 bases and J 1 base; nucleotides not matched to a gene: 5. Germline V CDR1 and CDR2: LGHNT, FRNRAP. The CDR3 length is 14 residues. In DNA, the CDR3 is TGTGCTAGTGGCGAGGGACAGCGTAACTATGGCTACACCTTC. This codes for CASGEGQRNYGYTF.

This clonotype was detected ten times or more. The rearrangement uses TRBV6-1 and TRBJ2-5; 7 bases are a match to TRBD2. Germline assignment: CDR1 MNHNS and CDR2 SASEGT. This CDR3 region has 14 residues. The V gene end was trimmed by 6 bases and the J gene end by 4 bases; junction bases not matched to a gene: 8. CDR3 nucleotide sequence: TGTGCCAGCAGCAGGACTAGGAAACTAGAGACCCAGTACTTC. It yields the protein CASSRTRKLETQYF.

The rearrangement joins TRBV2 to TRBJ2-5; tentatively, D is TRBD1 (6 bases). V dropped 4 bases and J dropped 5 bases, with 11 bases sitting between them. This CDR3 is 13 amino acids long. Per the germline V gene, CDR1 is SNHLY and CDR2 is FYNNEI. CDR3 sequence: CASSGQGMETQYF. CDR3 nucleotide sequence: TGTGCCAGCAGTGGTCAGGGGATGGAGACCCAGTACTTC.

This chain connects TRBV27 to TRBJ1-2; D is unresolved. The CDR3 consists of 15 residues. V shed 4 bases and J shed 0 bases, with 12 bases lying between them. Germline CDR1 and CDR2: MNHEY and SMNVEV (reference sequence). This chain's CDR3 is CASSSTTEANYGYTF. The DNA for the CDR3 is TGTGCCAGCAGTTCAACGACGGAAGCTAACTATGGCTACACCTTC.

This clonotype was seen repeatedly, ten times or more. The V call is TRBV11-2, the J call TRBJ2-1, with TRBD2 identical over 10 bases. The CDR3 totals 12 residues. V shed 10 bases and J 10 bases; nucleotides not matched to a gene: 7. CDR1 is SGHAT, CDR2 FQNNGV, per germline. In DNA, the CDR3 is TGTGCCACCTCTAGCGGGAGAGGGGAGCAGTTCTTC. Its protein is CATSSGRGEQFF.

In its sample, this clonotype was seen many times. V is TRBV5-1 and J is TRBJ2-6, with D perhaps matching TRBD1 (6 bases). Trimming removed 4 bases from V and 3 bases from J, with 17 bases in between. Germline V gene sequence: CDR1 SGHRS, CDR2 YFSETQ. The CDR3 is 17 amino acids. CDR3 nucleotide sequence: TGCGCCAGCAGCCCGGATGGACAGTTCTATGGGGCCAACGTCCTGACTTTC. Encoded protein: CASSPDGQFYGANVLTF. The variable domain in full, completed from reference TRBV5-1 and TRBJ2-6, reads KAGVTQTPRYLIKTRGQQVTLSCSPISGHRSVSWYQQTPGQGLQFLFEYFSETQRNKGNFPGRFSGRQFSNSRSEMNVSTLELGDSALYLCASSPDGQFYGANVLTFGAGSRLTVL.

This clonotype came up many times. CDR3 amino acids: CASSPFSGSSYEQYF. In DNA form, the CDR3 reads TGCGCCAGCAGCCCGTTTAGCGGCAGCTCCTACGAGCAGTACTTC. This sequence joins TRBV5-1 and TRBJ2-7; D may be TRBD2 (6 bases). The germline V gene encodes CDR1 SGHRS and CDR2 YFSETQ. Trimming left V 4 bases short and J 0 bases short, with 14 bases between. CDR3 length: 15 amino acids.

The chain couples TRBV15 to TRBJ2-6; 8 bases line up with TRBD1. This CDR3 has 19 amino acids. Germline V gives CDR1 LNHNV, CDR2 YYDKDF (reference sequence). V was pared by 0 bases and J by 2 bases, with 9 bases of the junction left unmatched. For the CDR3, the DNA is TGTGCCACCAGCAGAGATAAGGGACAGGAAAACCCTGGGGCCAACGTCCTGACTTTC. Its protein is CATSRDKGQENPGANVLTF.

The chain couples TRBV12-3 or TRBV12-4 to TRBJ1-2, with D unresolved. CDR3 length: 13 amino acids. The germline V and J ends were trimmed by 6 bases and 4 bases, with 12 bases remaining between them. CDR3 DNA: TGTGCCAGCAGCCCGGCCCCCCCCTATGGCTACACCTTC. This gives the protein CASSPAPPYGYTF.

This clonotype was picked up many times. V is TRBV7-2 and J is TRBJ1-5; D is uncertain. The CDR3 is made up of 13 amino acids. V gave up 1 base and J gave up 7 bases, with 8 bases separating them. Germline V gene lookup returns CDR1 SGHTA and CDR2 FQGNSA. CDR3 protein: CASSLGQKQPQHF. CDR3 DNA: TGTGCCAGCAGCTTAGGTCAAAAACAGCCCCAGCATTTT.

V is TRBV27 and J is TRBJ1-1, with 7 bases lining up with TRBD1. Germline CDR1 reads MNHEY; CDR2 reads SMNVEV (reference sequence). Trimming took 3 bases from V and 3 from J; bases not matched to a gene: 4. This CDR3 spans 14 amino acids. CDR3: CASSFRGIYTEAFF. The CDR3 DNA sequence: TGTGCCAGCAGTTTCAGGGGGATATACACTGAAGCTTTCTTT.

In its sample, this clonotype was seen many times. The chain's CDR3 is CASSLWRGSTEAFF. CDR3 DNA: TGTGCCAGCAGTTTATGGCGAGGGAGCACTGAAGCTTTCTTT. This chain links TRBV12-3 or TRBV12-4 with TRBJ1-1, with unresolved D. Trimming left V 2 bases short and J 4 bases short, with 11 bases between. CDR3 length equals 14 residues.

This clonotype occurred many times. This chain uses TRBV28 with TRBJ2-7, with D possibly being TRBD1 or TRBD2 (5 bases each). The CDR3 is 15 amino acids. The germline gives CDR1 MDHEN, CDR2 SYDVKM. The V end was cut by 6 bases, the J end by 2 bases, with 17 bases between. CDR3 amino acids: CASSYPGTAPYEQYF. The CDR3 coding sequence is TGTGCCAGCAGCTATCCCGGGACGGCCCCCTACGAGCAGTACTTC.

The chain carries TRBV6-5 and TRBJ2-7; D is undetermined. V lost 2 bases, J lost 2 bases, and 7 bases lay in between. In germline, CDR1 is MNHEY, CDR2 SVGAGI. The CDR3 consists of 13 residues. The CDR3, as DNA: TGTGCCAGCAGTTACCATTCCGCCTACGAGCAGTACTTC. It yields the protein CASSYHSAYEQYF.

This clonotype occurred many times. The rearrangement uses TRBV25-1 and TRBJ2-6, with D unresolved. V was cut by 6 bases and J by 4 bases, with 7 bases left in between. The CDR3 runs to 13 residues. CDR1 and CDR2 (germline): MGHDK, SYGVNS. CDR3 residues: CASSSWGANVLTF. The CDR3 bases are TGTGCCAGCAGCTCCTGGGGGGCCAACGTCCTGACTTTC.

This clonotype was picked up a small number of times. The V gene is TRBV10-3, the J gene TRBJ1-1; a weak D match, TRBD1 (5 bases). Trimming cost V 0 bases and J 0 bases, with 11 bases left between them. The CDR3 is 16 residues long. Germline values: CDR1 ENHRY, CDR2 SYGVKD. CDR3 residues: CAISESGEGLNTEAFF. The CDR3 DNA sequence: TGTGCCATCAGTGAGTCAGGAGAGGGGTTGAACACTGAAGCTTTCTTT.

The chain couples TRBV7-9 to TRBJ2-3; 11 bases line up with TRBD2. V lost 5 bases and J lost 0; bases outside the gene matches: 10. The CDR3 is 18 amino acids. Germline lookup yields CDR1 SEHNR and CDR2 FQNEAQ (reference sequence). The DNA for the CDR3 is TGTGCCAGCAGCGCCGGGACTAGCGGAGCGGCGAGCACAGATACGCAGTATTTT. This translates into CASSAGTSGAASTDTQYF.

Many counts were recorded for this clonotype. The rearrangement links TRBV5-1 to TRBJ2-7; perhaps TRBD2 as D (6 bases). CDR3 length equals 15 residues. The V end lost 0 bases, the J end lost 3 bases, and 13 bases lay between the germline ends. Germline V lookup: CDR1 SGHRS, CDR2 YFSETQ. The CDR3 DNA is TGCGCCAGCAGCTTGGCCTGGGGTAGCGGCTACGAGCAGTACTTC. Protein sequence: CASSLAWGSGYEQYF. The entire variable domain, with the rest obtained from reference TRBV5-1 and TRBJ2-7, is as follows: KAGVTQTPRYLIKTRGQQVTLSCSPISGHRSVSWYQQTPGQGLQFLFEYFSETQRNKGNFPGRFSGRQFSNSRSEMNVSTLELGDSALYLCASSLAWGSGYEQYFGPGTRLTVT.

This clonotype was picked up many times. The CDR3 DNA sequence: TGTGCCAGCAGTGGGACAGGCGCTTACGAGCAGTACTTC. Translation: CASSGTGAYEQYF. The chain is built from TRBV25-1 and TRBJ2-7, with 7 bases lining up with TRBD1. The CDR3 runs to 13 residues. After removal of 4 bases from V and 4 bases from J, the junction contained 4 bases not matched to a gene. From germline, CDR1 is MGHDK and CDR2 SYGVNS.

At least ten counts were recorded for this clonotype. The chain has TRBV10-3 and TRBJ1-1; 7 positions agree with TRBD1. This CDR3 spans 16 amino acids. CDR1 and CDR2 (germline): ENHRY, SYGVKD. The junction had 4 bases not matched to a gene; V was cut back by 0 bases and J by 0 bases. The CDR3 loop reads CAISESPGQMNTEAFF. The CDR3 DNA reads TGTGCCATCAGTGAGTCTCCGGGACAGATGAACACTGAAGCTTTCTTT.

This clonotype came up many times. CDR3 sequence (DNA): TGTGCCAGCAGCTTACTCGGGACAGGCAACTATGGCTACACCTTC. It specifies CASSLLGTGNYGYTF. The chain links TRBV7-9 to TRBJ1-2; TRBD1 matches at 8 bases. V was clipped by 2 bases and J by 2 bases; unmatched bases: 4. The V gene's germline CDR1 is SEHNR and CDR2 FQNEAQ (reference sequence). The CDR3 spans 15 residues.